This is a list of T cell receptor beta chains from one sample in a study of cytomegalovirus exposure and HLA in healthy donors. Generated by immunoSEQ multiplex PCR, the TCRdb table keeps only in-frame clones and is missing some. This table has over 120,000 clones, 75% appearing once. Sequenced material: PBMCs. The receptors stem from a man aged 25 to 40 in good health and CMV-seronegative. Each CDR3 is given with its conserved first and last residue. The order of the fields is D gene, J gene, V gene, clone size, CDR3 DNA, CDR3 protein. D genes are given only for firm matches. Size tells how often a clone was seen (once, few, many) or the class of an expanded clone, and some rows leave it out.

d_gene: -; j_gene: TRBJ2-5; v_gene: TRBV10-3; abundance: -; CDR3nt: TGTGCCATCAGCCTTTCGGACGGCGGGGAGACCCAGTACTTC; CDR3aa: CAISLSDGGETQYF
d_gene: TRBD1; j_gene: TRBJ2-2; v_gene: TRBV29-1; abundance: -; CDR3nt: TGCAGCGTTGCTCGGACAGGGGGTATTAACACCGGGGAGCTGTTTTTT; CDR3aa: CSVARTGGINTGELFF
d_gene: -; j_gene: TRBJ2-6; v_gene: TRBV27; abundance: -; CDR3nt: TGTGCCAGCAGCCTATACCTTCTTGGAGGCCCTGGCTCTGGGGCCAACGTCCTGACTTTC; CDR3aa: CASSLYLLGGPGSGANVLTF
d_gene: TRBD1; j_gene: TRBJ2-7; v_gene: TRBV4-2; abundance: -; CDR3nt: TGTGCCAGCAGCCAAGAGGGACAGCCATTCTACGAGCAGTACTTC; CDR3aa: CASSQEGQPFYEQYF
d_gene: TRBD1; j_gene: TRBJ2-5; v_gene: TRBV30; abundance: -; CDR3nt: TGTGCCTGGAGTGGGGGACAGTACCAAGAGACCCAGTACTTC; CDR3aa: CAWSGGQYQETQYF
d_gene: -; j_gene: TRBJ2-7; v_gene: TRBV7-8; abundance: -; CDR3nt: TGTGCCAGCAGCTTTCTGGGGAGCGGCGAGCAGTACTTC; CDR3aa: CASSFLGSGEQYF
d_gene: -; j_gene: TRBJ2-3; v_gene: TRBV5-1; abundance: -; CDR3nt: TGCGCCAGCAGCTTTACCGCCGGGACAGATACGCAGTATTTT; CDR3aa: CASSFTAGTDTQYF
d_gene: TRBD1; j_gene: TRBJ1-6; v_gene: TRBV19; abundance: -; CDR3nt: TGTGCCAGTAGTAGGGTCCAGGGGGATTATAATTCACCCCTCCACTTT; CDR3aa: CASSRVQGDYNSPLHF
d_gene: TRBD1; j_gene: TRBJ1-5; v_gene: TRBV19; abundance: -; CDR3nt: TGTGCCAGTAGCCCCGGGACAGAGAATCAGCCCCAGCATTTT; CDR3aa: CASSPGTENQPQHF
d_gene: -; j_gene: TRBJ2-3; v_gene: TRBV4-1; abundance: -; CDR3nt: TGCGCCAGCAGCCAAGCCCCGCCTGGCGGGGACACAGATACGCAGTATTTT; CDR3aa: CASSQAPPGGDTDTQYF
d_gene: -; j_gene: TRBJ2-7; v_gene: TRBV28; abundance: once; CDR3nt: TGTGCCAGCGAGGGTCAAAGCTACGAGCAGTACTTC; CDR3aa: CASEGQSYEQYF
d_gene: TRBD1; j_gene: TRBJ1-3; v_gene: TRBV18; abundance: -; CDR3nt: TGTGCCAGCTCACAAGGACAGGGGTACTCTGGAAACACCATATATTTT; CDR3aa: CASSQGQGYSGNTIYF
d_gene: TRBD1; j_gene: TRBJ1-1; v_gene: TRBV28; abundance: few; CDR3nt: TGTGCCAGCAGTTCCAGGACAGGGGGCCAAACTGAAGCTTTCTTT; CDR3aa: CASSSRTGGQTEAFF
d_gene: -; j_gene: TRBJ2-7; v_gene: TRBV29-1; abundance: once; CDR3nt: TGCAGCGTTGGCCGGGTCTACGAGCAGTACTTC; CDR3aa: CSVGRVYEQYF
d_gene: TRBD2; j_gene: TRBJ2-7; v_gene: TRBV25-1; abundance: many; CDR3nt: TGTGCCAGCAGTGCAGACGGGACTAGCGGCTCCTACGAGCAGTACTTC; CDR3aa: CASSADGTSGSYEQYF
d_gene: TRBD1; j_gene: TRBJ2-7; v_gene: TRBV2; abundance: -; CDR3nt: TGTGCCACAGGGACAGCCTTCTCCTACGAGCAGTACTTC; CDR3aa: CATGTAFSYEQYF
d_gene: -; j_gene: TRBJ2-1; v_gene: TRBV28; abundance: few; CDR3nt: TGTGCCAGCAACCTCGCGGCTAGCTCCTACAATGAGCAGTTCTTC; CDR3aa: CASNLAASSYNEQFF
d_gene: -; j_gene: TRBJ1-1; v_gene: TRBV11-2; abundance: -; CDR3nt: TGTGCCAGCACTTCATCCGGACAGAACACTGAAGCTTTCTTT; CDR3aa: CASTSSGQNTEAFF
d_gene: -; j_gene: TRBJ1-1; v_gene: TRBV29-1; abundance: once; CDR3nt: TGCAGCGTTGAAGCGCACAGTCCAGGGGAGAACACTGAAGCTTTCTTT; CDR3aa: CSVEAHSPGENTEAFF
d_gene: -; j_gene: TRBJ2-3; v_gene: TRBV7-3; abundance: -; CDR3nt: TGTGCCAGCAGTTTATACGGGACTAGCACAGATACGCAGTATTTT; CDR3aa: CASSLYGTSTDTQYF
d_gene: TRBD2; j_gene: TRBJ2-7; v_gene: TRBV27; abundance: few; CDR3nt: TGTGCCAGCAGCAGACCCGGGACTAGCGTCTACGAGCAGTACTTC; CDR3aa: CASSRPGTSVYEQYF
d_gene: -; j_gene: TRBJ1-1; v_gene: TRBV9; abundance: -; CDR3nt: TGTGCCAGCAGCCGGGACTCCCACACTGAAGCTTTCTTT; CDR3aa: CASSRDSHTEAFF
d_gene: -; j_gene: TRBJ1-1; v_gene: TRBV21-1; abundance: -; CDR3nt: TGTGCCAGCAGCAAAGCGACAGGGCGGGACACTGAAGCTTTCTTT; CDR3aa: CASSKATGRDTEAFF
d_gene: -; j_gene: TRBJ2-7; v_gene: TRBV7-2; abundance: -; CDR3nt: TGTGCCAGCAGCCCTGCACAGGGCCCATACTACGAGCAGTACTTC; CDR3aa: CASSPAQGPYYEQYF
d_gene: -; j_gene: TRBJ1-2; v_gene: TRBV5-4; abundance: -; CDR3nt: TGTGCCAGCAGCTTTCAGGGGTCGCTTTACGGCTACACCTTC; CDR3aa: CASSFQGSLYGYTF
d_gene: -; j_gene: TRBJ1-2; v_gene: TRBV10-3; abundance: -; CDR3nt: TGTGCCATCAGTGATTCCCTAGCCGGGACAATCGCCTATGGCTACACCTTC; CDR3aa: CAISDSLAGTIAYGYTF
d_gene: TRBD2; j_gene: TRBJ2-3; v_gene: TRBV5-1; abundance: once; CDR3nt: TGCGCCAGCAGCTTGTCTAGCGGCGACCGGGATACGCAGTATTTT; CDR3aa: CASSLSSGDRDTQYF
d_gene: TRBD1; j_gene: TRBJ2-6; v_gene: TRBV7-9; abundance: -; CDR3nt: TGTGCCAGCAGCCTAAAACGGACAGGGGAAACCAACGGCCTGACTTTC; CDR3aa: CASSLKRTGETNGLTF
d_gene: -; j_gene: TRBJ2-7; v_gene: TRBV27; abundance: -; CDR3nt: TGTGCCAGCAGTTCGTTCCGCTCCTACGAGCAGTACTTC; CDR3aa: CASSSFRSYEQYF
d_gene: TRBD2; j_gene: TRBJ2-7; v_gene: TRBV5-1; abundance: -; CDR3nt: TGCGCCAGCAGCTTGGGTCCGCGGGAGGGTCTCTACGAGCAGTACTTC; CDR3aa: CASSLGPREGLYEQYF
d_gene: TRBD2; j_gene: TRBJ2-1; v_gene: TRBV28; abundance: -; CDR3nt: TGTGCTTTAAGCGGGGGGCCCCCAAGCTCCTACAATGAGCAGTTCTTC; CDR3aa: CALSGGPPSSYNEQFF
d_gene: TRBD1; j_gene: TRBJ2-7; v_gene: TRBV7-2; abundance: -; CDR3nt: TGTGCCAGCAGACACGGACAGGGGGGCTTCTACGAGCAGTACTTC; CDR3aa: CASRHGQGGFYEQYF
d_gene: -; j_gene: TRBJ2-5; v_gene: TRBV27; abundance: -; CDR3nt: TGTGCCAGCAGTTTAAGCCGGGGGGAGACCCAGTACTTC; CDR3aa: CASSLSRGETQYF
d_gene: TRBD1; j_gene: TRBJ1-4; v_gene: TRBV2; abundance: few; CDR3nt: TGTGCCAGCCTTGACAGGGCTAATGAAAAACTGTTTTTT; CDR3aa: CASLDRANEKLFF
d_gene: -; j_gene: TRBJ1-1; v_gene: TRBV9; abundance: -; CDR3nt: TGTGCCAGCAGCACACAGGGGAACACTGAAGCTTTCTTT; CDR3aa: CASSTQGNTEAFF
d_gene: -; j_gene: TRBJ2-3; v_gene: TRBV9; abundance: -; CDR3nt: TGTGCCAGCAGCGTAGCCGGGGGATTCGGAGATACGCAGTATTTT; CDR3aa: CASSVAGGFGDTQYF
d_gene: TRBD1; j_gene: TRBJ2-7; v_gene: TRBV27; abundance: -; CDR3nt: TGTGCCAGCAAGGACAGGGGTCCTCGCTACGAGCAGTACTTC; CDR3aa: CASKDRGPRYEQYF
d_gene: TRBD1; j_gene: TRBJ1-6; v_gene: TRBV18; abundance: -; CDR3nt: TGTGCCAGCTCACCTTACGGGACAGCTAATAATTCACCCCTCCACTTT; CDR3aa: CASSPYGTANNSPLHF
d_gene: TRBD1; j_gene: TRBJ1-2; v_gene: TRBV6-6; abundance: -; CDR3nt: TGTGCCAGCAGTTACACTTCAAACAGGGGGCGGGATGGCTACACCTTC; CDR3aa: CASSYTSNRGRDGYTF
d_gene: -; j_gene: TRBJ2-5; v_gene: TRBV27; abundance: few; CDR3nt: TGTGCCAGCAGTTTAAGAGCCCAAGAGACCCAGTACTTC; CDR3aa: CASSLRAQETQYF
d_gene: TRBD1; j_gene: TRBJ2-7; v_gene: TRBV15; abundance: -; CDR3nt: TGTGCCGTTTCCGTCAACAGGGGCGACGAGCAGTACTTC; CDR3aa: CAVSVNRGDEQYF
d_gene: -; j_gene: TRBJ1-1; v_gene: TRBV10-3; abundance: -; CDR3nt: TGTGCCATCAGTGAGTCGGGTGGAGGCAACACTGAAGCTTTCTTT; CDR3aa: CAISESGGGNTEAFF
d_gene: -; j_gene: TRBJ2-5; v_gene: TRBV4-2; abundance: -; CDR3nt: TGTGCCAGCAGTCCAAATGACGAGCGGATTCTCGCGGAGACCCAGTACTTC; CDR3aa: CASSPNDERILAETQYF
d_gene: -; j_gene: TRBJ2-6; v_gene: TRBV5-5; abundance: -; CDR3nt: TGTGCCAGCAGCTTGCAGTTGACTGGATGGGGGGCCAACGTCCTGACTTTC; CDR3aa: CASSLQLTGWGANVLTF
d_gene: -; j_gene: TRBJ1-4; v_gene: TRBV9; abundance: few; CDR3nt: TGTGCCAGCAGCCCTACAGACAGGGAAAAACTGTTTTTT; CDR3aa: CASSPTDREKLFF